This T cell receptor (beta chain) was obtained from a study of vaccination and CD4 T cells after COVID-19. The wider study: Convalescent patients gave post-COVID blood a median around 91 days post-diagnosis, range 35 to 161.

The CDR3 contains 13 residues. Germline V CDR1 and CDR2: MNHNS, SASEGT. V was pared by 3 bases and J by 3 bases, with 9 bases between. From the PCR reads, TCRdb called clonotypes with MiXCR, one entry per CDR3 protein. The sample yields about 29,000 distinct CDR3 sequences, roughly 50% seen once. Time point indicated: late sampling 161 to 241 days after vaccination in a few convalescent patients. This specimen was CD4+ T cells from blood, taken about 7 months after SARS-CoV-2 vaccination. J is TRBJ2-7 and V is TRBV6-1, with D perhaps matching TRBD1 (6 bases). The clonotype originates from a human donor who had recovered from COVID-19. The CDR3 loop is CASSEGAYYEQYF. In DNA form, the CDR3 reads TGTGCCAGCAGTGAGGGGGCATACTACGAGCAGTACTTC.